What follows are 21 T cell receptor beta chains derived from one specimen sequenced in a study of blood T cell repertoires in COVID-19. Libraries were prepared by immunoSEQ multiplex PCR; TCRdb keeps only in-frame clonotypes and omits some of them. The sample shows around 220,000 clones, roughly nine tenths of them seen only once. The sample consisted of peripheral blood. These receptors were obtained from a woman aged 50 to 60 with COVID-19, enrolled during active disease.

This chain joins TRBV10-3 and TRBJ2-2, with 8 bases that match TRBD1. V shed 2 bases and J 5 bases; nucleotides not matched to a gene: 10. The CDR3 covers 17 residues. Germline V gene lookup returns CDR1 ENHRY and CDR2 SYGVKD. DNA for the CDR3: TGTGCCATCAGTGAGACAGGGGGATCTTTTGGGACCGGGGAGCTGTTTTTT. Translation gives CAISETGGSFGTGELFF.

In nucleotides, the CDR3 is TGTGCCAGTAGTCACGAACGACAGGGCAATTCTAATCAGCCCCAGCATTTT. Translation gives CASSHERQGNSNQPQHF. J is TRBJ1-5 and V is TRBV19, with TRBD1 matching 7 bases. The ends lost 5 bases at V and 4 bases at J; junction bases unmatched: 14. This CDR3 has 17 amino acids. Germline V gene data show CDR1 as LNHDA and CDR2 as SQIVND (reference sequence).

The chain has TRBV19 and TRBJ1-2; perhaps TRBD1 as D (5 bases). The ends were cut back, 5 bases at V and 7 bases at J, with 11 bases in the middle. This CDR3 has 12 residues. Per the germline V gene, CDR1 is LNHDA and CDR2 is SQIVND (reference sequence). The DNA for the CDR3 is TGTGCCAGTAGTGTATTCGGGGGTGGCTACACCTTC. Residues: CASSVFGGGYTF.

In DNA, the CDR3 is TGTGCCAGCAGCTTAGTAGGACTAGCGGGGGGTTGGGGCACAGATACGCAGTATTTT. This translates into CASSLVGLAGGWGTDTQYF. The gene calls are TRBV7-2 and TRBJ2-3; 14 bases map to TRBD2. Germline CDR1 and CDR2: SGHTA and FQGNSA. The CDR3 sequence is 19 residues long. V lost 1 base to trimming and J lost 1 base; unmatched junction nucleotides: 7.

V and J are TRBV6-1 and TRBJ1-3; no clear D. Trimming cost V 2 bases and J 0 bases, with 5 bases left between them. The CDR3 has 14 residues. CDR1 and CDR2 from the germline V gene are MNHNS and SASEGT. Here the CDR3 DNA reads TGTGCCAGCAGTGAACGAGTCTCTGGAAACACCATATATTTT. This sequence encodes CASSERVSGNTIYF.

V usage is TRBV7-7 and J usage is TRBJ2-5; D not resolved. The germline CDR1 and CDR2 sequences are SSHAT and FNYEAQ (reference sequence). The V gene lost 5 bases and the J gene lost 5 bases, with 18 bases spanning the gap. The CDR3 contains 15 residues. CDR3 amino acids: CASSPTRVFGETQYF. As DNA, the CDR3 is TGTGCCAGCAGCCCTACTCGGGTATTTGGCGAGACCCAGTACTTC.

The V call is TRBV19, the J call TRBJ2-1; D gene unclear. V was cut by 6 bases and J by 5 bases, with 14 bases left in between. The CDR3 length is 14 residues. Germline loops: CDR1 LNHDA, CDR2 SQIVND (reference sequence). The CDR3 sequence: CASRSSRRDNEQFF. The CDR3 region has the DNA TGTGCCAGTAGAAGTAGCCGCCGGGACAATGAGCAGTTCTTC.

The chain carries TRBV27 and TRBJ2-2, with D perhaps matching TRBD2 (5 bases). Trimming cost V 4 bases and J 0 bases, with 9 bases left between them. This CDR3 has 15 amino acids. The germline V gene encodes CDR1 MNHEY and CDR2 SMNVEV (reference sequence). CDR3: CASSYGGSNTGELFF. Written as DNA, the CDR3 is TGTGCCAGCAGTTATGGAGGTTCGAACACCGGGGAGCTGTTTTTT.

The J gene is TRBJ2-3, the V gene TRBV24-1; D is unresolved. Germline V CDR1 and CDR2: KGHDR, SFDVKD. This CDR3 is 13 amino acids long. Trimming removed 0 bases at V and 5 bases at J, with 5 bases between. The CDR3 region is CATSDLSLDTQYF. CDR3 DNA sequence: TGTGCCACCAGTGATTTGTCTCTAGATACGCAGTATTTT.

The chain couples TRBV3-1 (or the pseudogene TRBV3-2) to TRBJ1-1; no reliable D call. The V gene lost 4 bases and the J gene lost 5 bases, with 11 bases spanning the gap. Per the germline V gene, CDR1 is LGHDT and CDR2 is YNNKEL (reference sequence). The CDR3 runs 13 residues. CDR3 amino acids: CASSRGIGTEAFF. The CDR3 DNA sequence: TGTGCCAGCAGCCGAGGTATTGGGACTGAAGCTTTCTTT.

CDR3 sequence: CASSSVSVRDTQYF. CDR3 nucleotide sequence: TGTGCCAGCAGCTCCGTTTCCGTGAGGGATACGCAGTATTTT. The chain joins TRBV7-8 to TRBJ2-3; no firm D call. The V gene lost 4 bases and the J gene lost 6 bases, with 14 bases spanning the gap. Germline-derived CDR1 and CDR2 are SGHVS and FQNEAQ. The CDR3 has 14 amino acids.

The V gene is TRBV15, the J gene TRBJ1-1, with D perhaps TRBD1 (6 bases). CDR3 length: 13 residues. Germline lookup yields CDR1 LNHNV and CDR2 YYDKDF (reference sequence). Trimming stripped 1 base from V and 10 bases from J, with 13 bases between. The CDR3 nucleotides read TGTGCCACCAGCAGAGGGCAGGGGCTAGGAGCTTTCTTT. Translated: CATSRGQGLGAFF.

The chain is built from TRBV27 and TRBJ2-7, with a tentative D call TRBD1 (6 bases). V dropped 5 bases and J dropped 2 bases, with 16 bases sitting between them. The V gene's germline CDR1 is MNHEY and CDR2 SMNVEV (reference sequence). This CDR3 comprises 15 residues. The CDR3 sequence is CASSPTGHSTYEQYF. Written as DNA, the CDR3 is TGTGCCAGCAGTCCGACGGGACATTCCACCTACGAGCAGTACTTC.

The rearrangement uses TRBV28 and TRBJ1-2; D ambiguous. The CDR3 has 14 residues. Deletions cut 5 bases from V and 4 bases from J, with 14 bases between. Germline V lookup: CDR1 MDHEN, CDR2 SYDVKM. The CDR3 sequence: CASSPPGLPYGYTF. As DNA, the CDR3 is TGTGCCAGCAGTCCCCCTGGACTGCCCTATGGCTACACCTTC.

This chain connects TRBV15 to TRBJ1-3; D not certain. This CDR3 has 16 residues. V lost 8 bases and J lost 0, with 17 bases in between. CDR1 and CDR2 (germline): LNHNV, YYDKDF (reference sequence). The CDR3 spells CATSLYGLSSGNTIYF. The CDR3, as DNA: TGTGCCACCTCACTCTATGGACTGAGCTCTGGAAACACCATATATTTT.

This clone was observed a handful of times. This sequence joins TRBV15 and TRBJ2-5, with D tentatively TRBD2 (5 bases). The V end was cut by 1 base, the J end by 5 bases, with 17 bases between. Germline CDR1 and CDR2: LNHNV and YYDKDF (reference sequence). This CDR3 has 16 residues. In DNA form, the CDR3 reads TGTGCCACCAGCAGAGCCAAATGGTATAGGGAGGAGACCCAGTACTTC. This encodes CATSRAKWYREETQYF.

The chain joins TRBV7-9 to TRBJ2-3; TRBD1 matches at 10 bases. Germline loops: CDR1 SEHNR, CDR2 FQNEAQ (reference sequence). V lost 5 bases and J lost 8; bases outside the gene matches: 10. The CDR3 is 15 amino acids. The CDR3 coding sequence is TGTGCCAGCAGCCCCGGGACAGGGGTAACCGCTACGCAGTATTTT. The encoded protein is CASSPGTGVTATQYF.

The V gene is TRBV3-1 (or the pseudogene TRBV3-2), the J gene TRBJ2-7; TRBD1 matches 7 bases. Germline V gives CDR1 LGHDT, CDR2 YNNKEL (reference sequence). This CDR3 is 15 amino acids long. J was trimmed by 1 base and V by 4 bases; bases with no gene match: 7. This chain's CDR3 is CASSPWDSGSYEQYF. For the CDR3, the DNA is TGTGCCAGCAGCCCCTGGGACAGCGGTTCCTACGAGCAGTACTTC.

V gene TRBV11-2 combines with J gene TRBJ2-7, with unresolved D. The V and J ends lost 3 bases and 2 bases respectively, with 8 bases between them. The CDR3 covers 13 residues. Germline V lookup: CDR1 SGHAT, CDR2 FQNNGV. The CDR3 DNA reads as TGTGCCAGCAGCTTGATAGCAACCTACGAGCAGTACGTC. Translation: CASSLIATYEQYV.

This rearrangement joins TRBV9 to TRBJ1-2, with D perhaps TRBD1 (5 bases). The germline V gene has CDR1 SGDLS and CDR2 YYNGEE. V lost 6 bases and J lost 6, with 18 bases in between. The CDR3 has 14 amino acids. As DNA, the CDR3 is TGTGCCAGCACCGTGACCCCCAGGGCTAATGGCTACACCTTC. It yields the protein CASTVTPRANGYTF. Using reference TRBV9 and TRBJ1-2 for the parts outside the CDR3, the full variable domain is DSGVTQTPKHLITATGQRVTLRCSPRSGDLSVYWYQQSLDQGLQFLIQYYNGEERAKGNILERFSAQQFPDLHSELNLSSLELGDSALYFCASTVTPRANGYTFGSGTRLTVV.

The genes are TRBV5-4 and TRBJ2-7; TRBD2 matches 7 bases. The CDR3 has 12 residues. The V and J ends lost 7 bases and 2 bases, in that order; junction bases with no gene match: 3. Germline CDR1 is SGHNT and CDR2 is YYREEE (reference sequence). DNA of the CDR3: TGTGCCAGCCGGGAGGACGCCTACGAGCAGTACTTC. Amino acids: CASREDAYEQYF.